Below, one T cell receptor (beta chain) is given with its context. Its specificity is unknown. The use of a sample-barcoded 5' primer and a J-beta primer mix characterized a second PCR of 7 to 11 cycles. From the 5' RACE reads, TCRdb called clonotypes with MiXCR, one entry per CDR3 protein. The sample records fewer than 600,000 distinct CDR3 sequences, over 25% being singletons. This entry comes from a study of blood T cells in healthy people across ages. Study-wide background: Template switching caught about one barcoded beta molecule for each two T cells.

CDR1 is SGHAT, CDR2 FQNNGV, per germline. V lost 5 bases and J lost 7, with 12 bases in between. This CDR3 is 14 amino acids long. Study-level results: Donor CMV infection status was unknown, possibly confounding age-related changes in expanded clonotypes.

These data also featured in a second study, about T cells of mothers and their children.

The source material was blood. J is TRBJ1-6 and V is TRBV11-2, with D unclear. This TCR derives from a boy under 10 years old in good health. In nucleotides, the CDR3 is TGTGCCAGCAGCCTCCACCTGGGCAATTCACCCCTCCACTTT. Its protein product is CASSLHLGNSPLHF.